This is a list of T cell receptor beta chains from one sample in a study of T cells after yellow fever vaccination. TCRdb independently ran MiXCR on the 5' RACE reads; one entry per CDR3 protein. This repertoire shows over 250,000 distinct CDR3 sequences, approximately 4% found once; its top ten account for under 30%. The sample here was PBMCs, taken 5 days after the yellow fever booster vaccination. These receptors originate from a man younger than 35 who received the YFV17D yellow fever vaccine. The CDR3 runs from the conserved cysteine through the conserved F or W. Each record gives: J gene, V gene, D gene, clone size, CDR3 DNA, CDR3 protein. A D gene is named only where the DNA matches it firmly. Where a row states a size, it is once, few, many or the class of an expanded clone; other rows omit it.

j_call: TRBJ2-2
v_call: TRBV3-2
d_call: -
clone_size: few
cdr3_nt: TGTGCCAGCATCTCAGGGGGCAGGGACACCGGGGAGCTGTTTTTT
cdr3_aa: CASISGGRDTGELFF

j_call: TRBJ1-1
v_call: TRBV19
d_call: -
clone_size: -
cdr3_nt: TGTGCCAGTAGTATAGGTAATGCAGGGACTGAAGCTTTCTTT
cdr3_aa: CASSIGNAGTEAFF

j_call: TRBJ1-5
v_call: TRBV20-1
d_call: TRBD1
clone_size: -
cdr3_nt: TGCAGTGCTACTTATCCCGGGACAGGGGGAGGGCAGCCCCAGCATTTT
cdr3_aa: CSATYPGTGGGQPQHF

j_call: TRBJ1-1
v_call: TRBV18
d_call: -
clone_size: few
cdr3_nt: TGTGCCAGCTCCCCCCGGGAGGATACTGAAGCTTTCTTT
cdr3_aa: CASSPREDTEAFF

j_call: TRBJ2-7
v_call: TRBV20-1
d_call: -
clone_size: few
cdr3_nt: TGCAGTGCTAGAGATGGGAAGGAGGGCCACTACGAGCAGTACTTC
cdr3_aa: CSARDGKEGHYEQYF

j_call: TRBJ2-1
v_call: TRBV20-1
d_call: TRBD2
clone_size: many
cdr3_nt: TGCAGTGCTAGGGACGGGGGGTTGGGCAATGAGCAGTTCTTC
cdr3_aa: CSARDGGLGNEQFF

j_call: TRBJ2-3
v_call: TRBV2
d_call: TRBD2
clone_size: few
cdr3_nt: TGTGCCAGCAGACACCCGGGACTAGCGTCGGATACGCAGTATTTT
cdr3_aa: CASRHPGLASDTQYF

j_call: TRBJ2-1
v_call: TRBV5-1
d_call: TRBD1
clone_size: many
cdr3_nt: TGCGCCAGCAACCGTAACCCGGAGACAGGGGTCAATGAGCAGTTCTTC
cdr3_aa: CASNRNPETGVNEQFF

j_call: TRBJ2-7
v_call: TRBV4-1
d_call: TRBD2
clone_size: -
cdr3_nt: TGCGCCAGCAGCCATCCGGGACTAGCGCCCAACGAGCAGTACTTC
cdr3_aa: CASSHPGLAPNEQYF

j_call: TRBJ1-3
v_call: TRBV12-3/TRBV12-4
d_call: -
clone_size: many
cdr3_nt: TGTGCCAGCAGTTTAGAACGAAACACCATATATTTT
cdr3_aa: CASSLERNTIYF

j_call: TRBJ1-1
v_call: TRBV12-3/TRBV12-4
d_call: -
clone_size: few
cdr3_nt: TGTGCCAGCAGTTTCGCCAGGGGACCTGAAGCTTTCTTT
cdr3_aa: CASSFARGPEAFF

j_call: TRBJ1-2
v_call: TRBV5-1
d_call: -
clone_size: many
cdr3_nt: TGCGCCAGCAGCCCGGACGGTGGCTATGGCTACACCTTC
cdr3_aa: CASSPDGGYGYTF

j_call: TRBJ1-2
v_call: TRBV27
d_call: TRBD1
clone_size: -
cdr3_nt: TGTGCCAGCAGTCCAATTACTGGGACAGGGTACTATGGCTACACCTTC
cdr3_aa: CASSPITGTGYYGYTF

j_call: TRBJ2-5
v_call: TRBV29-1
d_call: -
clone_size: few
cdr3_nt: TGCAGCGCCGTAGAAGAGACCCAGTACTTC
cdr3_aa: CSAVEETQYF

j_call: TRBJ2-1
v_call: TRBV5-1
d_call: -
clone_size: many
cdr3_nt: TGCGCCAGCAGCTTGGGCGCCTCCTCCTACAATGAGCAGTTCTTC
cdr3_aa: CASSLGASSYNEQFF

j_call: TRBJ2-7
v_call: TRBV6-6
d_call: -
clone_size: many
cdr3_nt: TGTGCCAGCAGTTCCCCGTTGGTTCGGGACGGTATTTCCTACGAGCAGTACTTC
cdr3_aa: CASSSPLVRDGISYEQYF

j_call: TRBJ2-5
v_call: TRBV7-9
d_call: -
clone_size: -
cdr3_nt: TGTGCCAGCAGCGACAATCCCGGGGAATTGGGGGAGACCCAGTACTTC
cdr3_aa: CASSDNPGELGETQYF

j_call: TRBJ2-3
v_call: TRBV2
d_call: TRBD1
clone_size: few
cdr3_nt: TGTGCCAGCAGTACGGGACAGGGCCTTTTCGGGGATACGCAGTATTTT
cdr3_aa: CASSTGQGLFGDTQYF

j_call: TRBJ1-1
v_call: TRBV9
d_call: -
clone_size: many
cdr3_nt: TGTGCCAGCAGCGTAGGCAGCCCAGGGACCACTGAAGCTTTCTTT
cdr3_aa: CASSVGSPGTTEAFF

j_call: TRBJ2-5
v_call: TRBV2
d_call: -
clone_size: many
cdr3_nt: TGTGCCAGCAGTGAAGAGGTGACCCAGTACTTC
cdr3_aa: CASSEEVTQYF

j_call: TRBJ1-5
v_call: TRBV7-2
d_call: TRBD1
clone_size: few
cdr3_nt: TGTGCCAGCAGCTCGTACCCCTCAGGGGGCGGTCAGCCCCAGCATTTT
cdr3_aa: CASSSYPSGGGQPQHF

j_call: TRBJ1-2
v_call: TRBV27
d_call: -
clone_size: -
cdr3_nt: TGTGCCAGCAGTTTAGGGCAGAACCCCTATGGCTACACCTTC
cdr3_aa: CASSLGQNPYGYTF

j_call: TRBJ2-3
v_call: TRBV5-1
d_call: -
clone_size: many
cdr3_nt: TGCGCCAGCGTCAGGGGGGGGAGCACAGATACGCAGTATTTT
cdr3_aa: CASVRGGSTDTQYF

j_call: TRBJ1-1
v_call: TRBV19
d_call: TRBD1
clone_size: -
cdr3_nt: TGTGCCAGTAGATGGACAGGAAGAAACACTGAAGCTTTCTTT
cdr3_aa: CASRWTGRNTEAFF

j_call: TRBJ2-3
v_call: TRBV12-3/TRBV12-4
d_call: -
clone_size: many
cdr3_nt: TGTGCCAGCAGTTTAGCGGTACATAGCACAGATACGCAGTATTTT
cdr3_aa: CASSLAVHSTDTQYF

j_call: TRBJ1-1
v_call: TRBV7-9
d_call: -
clone_size: few
cdr3_nt: TGTGCCAGCACCACCGGGGGGGCCCATAACACTGAAGCTTTCTTT
cdr3_aa: CASTTGGAHNTEAFF

j_call: TRBJ2-3
v_call: TRBV5-1
d_call: -
clone_size: many
cdr3_nt: TGCGCCAGCAGCTTAGGGGGTATCACAGATACGCAGTATTTT
cdr3_aa: CASSLGGITDTQYF

j_call: TRBJ2-3
v_call: TRBV7-2
d_call: TRBD2
clone_size: -
cdr3_nt: TGTGCCAGCAGCTTAGGGCTAGCGGAGAAAGATACGCAGTATTTT
cdr3_aa: CASSLGLAEKDTQYF

j_call: TRBJ2-1
v_call: TRBV11-2
d_call: -
clone_size: -
cdr3_nt: TGTGCCAGCAGCTACTATAGGCTCTCCAATGAGCAGTTCTTC
cdr3_aa: CASSYYRLSNEQFF

j_call: TRBJ1-6
v_call: TRBV6-6
d_call: -
clone_size: many
cdr3_nt: TGTGCCAGCAGTTACTCGAGCGGGGTCAACAATTCACCCCTCCACTTT
cdr3_aa: CASSYSSGVNNSPLHF

j_call: TRBJ1-1
v_call: TRBV4-2
d_call: -
clone_size: -
cdr3_nt: TGTGCCAGCAGCCAAGACTTGTACCAGAACACTGAAGCTTTCTTT
cdr3_aa: CASSQDLYQNTEAFF

j_call: TRBJ2-3
v_call: TRBV27
d_call: TRBD2
clone_size: many
cdr3_nt: TGTGCCAGCAGTTTCCAGCGGGGGGGCTCAGATACGCAGTATTTT
cdr3_aa: CASSFQRGGSDTQYF

j_call: TRBJ1-5
v_call: TRBV6-6
d_call: TRBD1
clone_size: few
cdr3_nt: TGTGCCAGCAGTTCCAACAGGGGAAGCAATCAGCCCCAGCATTTT
cdr3_aa: CASSSNRGSNQPQHF

j_call: TRBJ2-1
v_call: TRBV6-4
d_call: TRBD2
clone_size: few
cdr3_nt: TGTGCCAGCAGTGTTCAGGCTAGCGGCAATGAGCAGTTCTTC
cdr3_aa: CASSVQASGNEQFF

j_call: TRBJ1-5
v_call: TRBV7-9
d_call: TRBD1
clone_size: few
cdr3_nt: TGTGCCAGCAGCTCCTTACGGTCCCGGGACAGGGAGGAACAGCCCCAGCATTTT
cdr3_aa: CASSSLRSRDREEQPQHF

j_call: TRBJ2-5
v_call: TRBV29-1
d_call: -
clone_size: -
cdr3_nt: TGCAGCGTTGAGCAACACCAAGAGACCCAGTACTTC
cdr3_aa: CSVEQHQETQYF

j_call: TRBJ1-1
v_call: TRBV20-1
d_call: TRBD1
clone_size: -
cdr3_nt: TGCAGTGTCACGACAGGGGGTGCGAACACTGAAGCTTTCTTT
cdr3_aa: CSVTTGGANTEAFF

j_call: TRBJ2-3
v_call: TRBV7-2
d_call: -
clone_size: many
cdr3_nt: TGTGCCAGCAGCCTAAGGAACAGGGCTAGCACAGATACGCAGTATTTT
cdr3_aa: CASSLRNRASTDTQYF

j_call: TRBJ1-5
v_call: TRBV3-1
d_call: TRBD1
clone_size: many
cdr3_nt: TGTGCCAGCAGCCCCAGACAGGGGAATCAGCCCCAGCATTTT
cdr3_aa: CASSPRQGNQPQHF

j_call: TRBJ2-2
v_call: TRBV19
d_call: -
clone_size: many
cdr3_nt: TGTGCCACCTCGGGGACCGCGAACACCGGGGAGCTGTTTTTT
cdr3_aa: CATSGTANTGELFF